Shown below are 8 T cell receptor beta chains from a single sample sequenced in a study of T cell responses to AZD1222 COVID-19 vaccine (dated by TCRdb to about 2021). The library was produced with the immunoSEQ multiplex PCR assay. Sourced from immuneACCESS, this table was stored by TCRdb with only in-frame sequences that have V and J called. A share of the clones is absent; for the studies checked, an unresolved V gene accounts for under half, and the remainder has no known explanation. The sample has 100,000 to 150,000 clones on record, 80% to 90% of them singletons. The top ten constitute around 6.1% of the sample. The time point label, read with the paper, signifies: baseline before first vaccination. The source was peripheral blood, collected on day 0 of AZD1222 vaccination. The receptors derive from an adult in good health.

The rearrangement uses TRBV18 and TRBJ2-2; D remains unclear. CDR1 and CDR2 (germline): KGHSH, LQKENI. V gave up 2 bases and J gave up 4 bases, with 8 bases separating them. The CDR3 runs to 14 residues. Written as DNA, the CDR3 is TGTGCCAGCTCACCAGGGGTGGGCACCGGGGAGCTGTTTTTT. Residues: CASSPGVGTGELFF.

The CDR3 reads CASRSTIQAFF. The DNA for the CDR3 is TGTGCCAGCAGAAGTACTATACAAGCTTTCTTT. The rearrangement links TRBV12-3 or TRBV12-4 to TRBJ1-1, with D uncertain. V was clipped by 6 bases and J by 9 bases, with 11 bases between them. The CDR3 covers 11 residues.

The chain couples TRBV3-1 (or the pseudogene TRBV3-2) to TRBJ2-7; no reliable D call. The CDR3 has 12 amino acids. Germline V gene data show CDR1 as LGHDT and CDR2 as YNNKEL (reference sequence). With 4 bases removed from V and 5 bases from J, the gap between germline ends came to 9 bases. CDR3 loop: CASSRQPDEQYF. The CDR3 DNA reads as TGTGCCAGCAGCCGACAACCGGACGAGCAGTACTTC.

The J gene is TRBJ2-7, the V gene TRBV5-4; a possible D gene is TRBD2 (5 bases). Germline V lookup: CDR1 SGHNT, CDR2 YYREEE (reference sequence). V was clipped by 3 bases and J by 3 bases, with 10 bases between them. This CDR3 region has 13 residues. CDR3 nucleotide sequence: TGTGCCAGCAGCTCGCCCGGGGTCTACGAGCAGTACTTC. It translates to CASSSPGVYEQYF.

The CDR3 sequence: CASSQESRSNTEAFF. For the CDR3, the DNA is TGTGCCAGCAGCCAAGAGAGCAGATCGAACACTGAAGCTTTCTTT. The chain links TRBV4-2 to TRBJ1-1; D gene ambiguous. Germline V lookup: CDR1 LGHNA, CDR2 YNFKEQ. Trimming removed 0 bases from V and 1 base from J, with 9 bases in between. The CDR3 contains 15 residues.

The chain carries TRBV12-3 or TRBV12-4 and TRBJ1-6; no reliable D call. This CDR3 contains 13 residues. Trimming left V 2 bases short and J 9 bases short, with 8 bases between. DNA for the CDR3: TGTGCCAGCAGTTTACAATTAGGTTCACCCCTCCACTTT. It encodes CASSLQLGSPLHF.

This clone has only one observation. V and J are TRBV18 and TRBJ1-5; a weak D match, TRBD1 (6 bases). V lost 4 bases, J lost 5 bases, and 12 bases lay in between. Germline V gives CDR1 KGHSH, CDR2 LQKENI. The CDR3 spans 14 residues. CDR3 protein: CASSRNRDDQPQHF. The CDR3 DNA is TGTGCCAGCTCACGCAACAGGGATGATCAGCCCCAGCATTTT. The complete variable domain, with remaining parts taken from reference TRBV18 and TRBJ1-5, reads NAGVMQNPRHLVRRRGQEARLRCSPMKGHSHVYWYRQLPEEGLKFMVYLQKENIIDESGMPKERFSAEFPKEGPSILRIQQVVRGDSAAYFCASSRNRDDQPQHFGDGTRLSIL.

The rearrangement uses TRBV9 and TRBJ2-1, with 7 bases lining up with TRBD2. CDR3 length: 18 residues. The V gene's germline CDR1 is SGDLS and CDR2 YYNGEE. The junction had 11 bases not matched to a gene; V was cut back by 0 bases and J by 2 bases. The CDR3 loop reads CASSVGPLGLAAYNEQFF. As DNA, the CDR3 is TGTGCCAGCAGCGTAGGTCCGTTGGGGCTAGCGGCCTACAATGAGCAGTTCTTC.